A single sample is the source of the 11 T cell receptor beta chains below, sequenced in a study of beta chain features in type 1 diabetes. Expressed TCRB transcripts were sequenced because the isolated RNA had all been reverse transcribed beforehand. Clones were read by immunoSEQ multiplex PCR, and TCRdb kept only the in-frame ones, dropping some. The sample includes 600,000 to 750,000 clones, 9.5% to 15% of them seen just once. Study conclusions and caveats: Patients with Type 1 diabetes showed moderately but significantly shorter TCRB CDR3s in all four CD4+ subsets.

Antigens for these TCRs are unknown. Sequencing was performed on naive CD4+ T cells from blood. These receptors were obtained from a man aged 25-45 years with type 1 diabetes.

The chain employs TRBV5-5 and TRBJ2-5; D is undetermined. The V gene's germline CDR1 is SGHKS and CDR2 YYEKEE (reference sequence). This CDR3 is built from 13 residues. Between the trimmed V and J ends, which lost 3 bases and 2 bases, there was a span of 8 bases. The CDR3, as DNA: TGTGCCAGCAGCTCGTGGCATCAAGAGACCCAGTACTTC. Translating it yields CASSSWHQETQYF. Full variable domain (rest looked up from reference TRBV5-5 and TRBJ2-5): DAGVTQSPTHLIKTRGQQVTLRCSPISGHKSVSWYQQVLGQGPQFIFQYYEKEERGRGNFPDRFSARQFPNYSSELNVNALLLGDSALYLCASSSWHQETQYFGPGTRLLVL.

The chain joins TRBV7-9 to TRBJ1-4; no clear D. The ends were cut back, 1 base at V and 14 bases at J, with 11 bases in the middle. The V gene's germline CDR1 is SEHNR and CDR2 FQNEAQ (reference sequence). The CDR3 is 12 amino acids. The CDR3, as DNA: TGTGCCAGCAGCTTAGTCGGCAGAACCCTGTTTTTT. Translated: CASSLVGRTLFF.

This clone has only a few counts. Other DNA sequences in the same sample also yield this CDR3. V and J are TRBV7-2 and TRBJ2-1, with D possibly being TRBD2 (6 bases). Germline V lookup: CDR1 SGHTA, CDR2 FQGNSA. V was clipped by 1 base and J by 0 bases, with 10 bases between them. CDR3 length: 16 amino acids. The CDR3 loop reads CASSLVAGSSYNEQFF. The DNA for the CDR3 is TGTGCCAGCAGCTTAGTCGCGGGGAGCTCCTACAATGAGCAGTTCTTC.

V is TRBV19 and J is TRBJ1-2; D gene uncertain. The CDR3 contains 14 residues. Between the trimmed V and J ends, which lost 5 bases and 4 bases, there was a span of 14 bases. CDR1 is LNHDA, CDR2 SQIVND, per germline (reference sequence). For the CDR3, the DNA is TGTGCCAGTAGTCGGAACAGCTTCGTCTATGGCTACACCTTC. Translation: CASSRNSFVYGYTF.

V is TRBV28 and J is TRBJ2-3; 9 bases align to TRBD1. This CDR3 spans 16 amino acids. The V gene end was trimmed by 5 bases and the J gene end by 0 bases; junction bases not matched to a gene: 6. Looked up from germline, CDR1 is MDHEN and CDR2 is SYDVKM. The CDR3 region is CASSAPGTGSTDTQYF. In DNA, the CDR3 is TGTGCCAGCAGTGCGCCCGGGACAGGGAGCACAGATACGCAGTATTTT.

There are many counts of this clone. The DNA of the CDR3 is TGTGCCAGCAGCTTAGGGGGCGACAGATTACCCCTCCACTTT. Amino acids: CASSLGGDRLPLHF. This chain links TRBV7-2 with TRBJ1-6; a possible D gene is TRBD1 (5 bases). Germline V gives CDR1 SGHTA, CDR2 FQGNSA. This CDR3 region has 14 residues. The ends were cut back, 1 base at V and 12 bases at J, with 13 bases in the middle.

This clone was counted only a few times. CDR3 sequence reads: CASSEGTGDPYEQYF. For the CDR3, the DNA is TGTGCCAGCAGTGAAGGGACAGGGGATCCCTACGAGCAGTACTTC. This chain links TRBV2 with TRBJ2-7; 9 bases fit TRBD1. The CDR3 totals 15 residues. The V gene's germline CDR1 is SNHLY and CDR2 FYNNEI. Germline trimming cut 1 base from V and 2 bases from J; bases unmatched to any gene: 3.

This clone was seen a handful of times. The chain is built from TRBV25-1 and TRBJ1-3; D is possibly TRBD1 (5 bases). V shed 10 bases and J shed 2 bases, with 15 bases lying between them. Per the germline V gene, CDR1 is MGHDK and CDR2 is SYGVNS. CDR3 length: 14 residues. The CDR3 reads CATGRVPPGNTIYF. In DNA, the CDR3 is TGTGCCACCGGCAGGGTTCCGCCTGGAAACACCATATATTTT.

This clone has just a few counts. This sample includes further DNA sequences coding for the same CDR3. The chain joins TRBV18 to TRBJ2-3; no firm D call. The V gene's germline CDR1 is KGHSH and CDR2 LQKENI. The CDR3 extends over 12 amino acids. V lost 1 base and J 5 bases, leaving 4 bases between the germline ends. The CDR3 DNA sequence: TGTGCCAGCTCACCACGTATAGATACGCAGTATTTT. Translated, it gives CASSPRIDTQYF.

The chain couples TRBV28 to TRBJ2-2, with 7 positions matching TRBD1. The V gene's germline CDR1 is MDHEN and CDR2 SYDVKM. V lost 6 bases, J lost 6 bases, and 4 bases stayed unmatched. The CDR3 extends over 13 amino acids. The CDR3 bases are TGTGCCAGCAGACTACAGGGGCCCGGGGAGCTGTTTTTT. Translating gives CASRLQGPGELFF.

The sample holds a few counts of this clone. The chain is built from TRBV4-3 and TRBJ2-6; D not resolved. CDR1 and CDR2 from the germline V gene are LGHNA and YSLEER. Trimming cost V 0 bases and J 2 bases, with 8 bases left between them. CDR3 length: 16 residues. The CDR3 loop is CASSQDSSPGANVLTF. CDR3 coding DNA: TGCGCCAGCAGCCAAGATAGTTCCCCTGGGGCCAACGTCCTGACTTTC.